This T cell receptor (beta chain) originates from a study of blood T cell repertoires in COVID-19. Study-level background: T cells, B-cell-depleted T cells, or PBMCs supplied cDNA or gDNA.

The CDR3 has 11 amino acids. The V end lost 5 bases, the J end lost 9 bases, and 7 bases lay between the germline ends. In the original analysis: Quantification of nucleated cells was approximated via reference gene primer amplification. Only in-frame clones appear in the TCRdb table, and some are missing; sequencing was by immunoSEQ multiplex PCR. That table is the source of V, J and clone size, and D and trimming were worked out from the DNA. The sample holds 160,000 or so clones, approximately 90% seen once. The V gene is TRBV12-3 or TRBV12-4, the J gene TRBJ1-4; the D is unclear. Sequenced sample: peripheral blood. The clonotype originates from a man aged 18 to 30 with acute or convalescent COVID-19. The CDR3 loop reads CASSISKKLFF. CDR3 coding DNA: TGTGCCAGCAGTATATCTAAAAAACTGTTTTTT.